One sample yielded the 25 T cell receptor beta chains listed below, sequenced in a study of OX40 agonist ivuxolimab in advanced cancers. Sequencing used immunoSEQ multiplex PCR; TCRdb keeps in-frame clones, though not all of them. The sample consists of around 25,000 clones, 84% of them appearing once. Here the sequenced sample was CD4+ or CD8+ T cells sorted from blood, taken in a trial of the OX40 agonist ivuxolimab. The receptors originated from an adult with an advanced solid tumor such as melanoma, head and neck, liver or kidney cancer.

This sequence joins TRBV6-5 and TRBJ2-2; possibly TRBD2 for D (6 bases). CDR1 and CDR2 from the germline V gene are MNHEY and SVGAGI. The CDR3 is 16 amino acids. Trimming took off 0 bases at V and 1 base at J, with 9 bases between the two ends. CDR3 coding DNA: TGTGCCAGCAGTTACTCGACGGGGGTGAACACCGGGGAGCTGTTTTTT. Amino acids: CASSYSTGVNTGELFF.

This sequence joins TRBV5-6 and TRBJ1-1; D remains unclear. Germline V CDR1 and CDR2: SGHDT, YYEEEE. This CDR3 has 13 amino acids. The V end was cut by 0 bases, the J end by 1 base, with 4 bases between. The CDR3 reads CASSLDRNTEAFF. CDR3 in DNA: TGTGCCAGCAGCTTGGACAGGAACACTGAAGCTTTCTTT.

Regarding this clone: Germline and junction disagree at one end, which may indicate a read error. The genes are TRBV19 and TRBJ1-3; no definite D call. Per the germline V gene, CDR1 is LNHDA and CDR2 is SQIVND (reference sequence). This CDR3 region has 12 residues. The CDR3 bases are TGTGCCAGTAGTATACTTGGAGACACCATATATTTT. As protein: CASSILGDTIYF.

V and J are TRBV5-5 and TRBJ1-2; 7 nucleotides line up with TRBD1. From germline, CDR1 is SGHKS and CDR2 YYEKEE (reference sequence). The J segment lost 7 bases and the V segment lost 2 bases, leaving 14 bases of the junction unmatched. The CDR3 spans 16 residues. The CDR3 here is CASSFSGQVFIGGYTF. The CDR3 DNA reads TGTGCCAGCAGCTTCTCCGGACAGGTGTTCATTGGTGGCTACACCTTC.

The chain has TRBV6-5 and TRBJ2-7; unclear D gene. The CDR3 is 14 amino acids. Germline CDR1 and CDR2: MNHEY and SVGAGI. V was trimmed by 2 bases and J by 4 bases, leaving 12 bases between them. Here the CDR3 DNA reads TGTGCCAGCAGTTACGGCCGCCGGATTTACGAGCAGTACTTC. This sequence encodes CASSYGRRIYEQYF.

CDR3 DNA: TGTGCCAGCAGAACAGGGTACACTGAAGCTTTCTTT. Amino acids: CASRTGYTEAFF. This chain joins TRBV7-9 and TRBJ1-1; TRBD1 is a possible D gene (6 bases). The CDR3 spans 12 residues. The V gene lost 6 bases and the J gene lost 3 bases, with 8 bases spanning the gap. Germline V gene sequence: CDR1 SEHNR, CDR2 FQNEAQ (reference sequence).

The CDR3: CASSSGGQGNEKLFF. The CDR3 coding sequence is TGTGCCAGCAGTTCCGGGGGACAGGGAAATGAAAAACTGTTTTTT. V gene TRBV6-5 combines with J gene TRBJ1-4, with 9 bases lining up with TRBD1. The CDR3 has 15 amino acids. Germline trimming cut 4 bases from V and 5 bases from J; bases unmatched to any gene: 5. CDR1 and CDR2 (germline): MNHEY, SVGAGI.

The rearrangement joins TRBV2 to TRBJ1-2, with 7 bases fitting TRBD1. The V segment lost 7 bases and the J segment 6 bases; nucleotides outside the gene matches: 2. The CDR3 is made up of 11 amino acids. Germline lookup yields CDR1 SNHLY and CDR2 FYNNEI. The CDR3 sequence: CASKQGNGYTF. CDR3 DNA sequence: TGTGCCAGCAAACAGGGGAATGGCTACACCTTC.

The chain couples TRBV2 to TRBJ2-5, with 15 bases lining up with TRBD2. TRBJ2-7 matches the DNA end more closely, so the J call is doubtful. Per germline, CDR1 SNHLY and CDR2 FYNNEI. The CDR3 covers 17 residues. The CDR3 region has the DNA TGTGCCAGCAGCCCCGGGACTAGCGGGAGGATTAGCTACGAGCAGTACTTC. It yields the protein CASSPGTSGRISYEQYF.

The CDR3 is CASSRDGPTDTQYF. CDR3 nucleotide sequence: TGTGCCAGTAGCCGGGACGGGCCCACAGATACGCAGTATTTT. The J gene is TRBJ2-3, the V gene TRBV19, with D perhaps TRBD1 or TRBD2 (5 bases each). The CDR3 has 14 amino acids. V was clipped by 6 bases and J by 2 bases, with 12 bases between them. In germline, CDR1 is LNHDA, CDR2 SQIVND (reference sequence). Using reference TRBV19 and TRBJ2-3 for the parts outside the CDR3, the full variable domain is DGGITQSPKYLFRKEGQNVTLSCEQNLNHDAMYWYRQDPGQGLRLIYYSQIVNDFQKGDIAEGYSVSREKKESFPLTVTSAQKNPTAFYLCASSRDGPTDTQYFGPGTRLTVL.

The chain combines TRBV2 with TRBJ2-1; 10 nucleotides match TRBD1. CDR3 length: 16 amino acids. The ends lost 7 bases at V and 3 bases at J; junction bases unmatched: 9. The germline V gene has CDR1 SNHLY and CDR2 FYNNEI. CDR3 DNA: TGTGCCAGCAACAACCCCGGGACAGGGGTCTACAATGAGCAGTTCTTC. It encodes CASNNPGTGVYNEQFF. The variable domain in full, with the rest retrieved from reference TRBV2 and TRBJ2-1, is EPEVTQTPSHQVTQMGQEVILRCVPISNHLYFYWYRQILGQKVEFLVSFYNNEISEKSEIFDDQFSVERPDGSNFTLKIRSTKLEDSAMYFCASNNPGTGVYNEQFFGPGTRLTVL.

This clone came up a few times. The chain joins TRBV7-9 to TRBJ2-7; the D gene is possibly TRBD1 (5 bases). The CDR3 length is 14 residues. The germline V gene has CDR1 SEHNR and CDR2 FQNEAQ (reference sequence). With 4 bases removed from V and 2 bases from J, the gap between germline ends came to 12 bases. The CDR3 region is CASSSLQETYEQYF. CDR3 coding DNA: TGTGCCAGCAGCTCCTTACAGGAGACCTACGAGCAGTACTTC.

This clone appeared a single time. V is TRBV7-2 and J is TRBJ2-3, with D possibly matching TRBD2 (6 bases). Germline V gene data show CDR1 as SGHTA and CDR2 as FQGNSA. V gave up 6 bases and J gave up 5 bases, with 9 bases separating them. CDR3 length: 12 amino acids. The CDR3 nucleotides are TGTGCCAGCAGATCAGCGGGAGATACGCAGTATTTT. Translation: CASRSAGDTQYF.

The chain uses TRBV6-4 and TRBJ1-5, with unresolved D. V dropped 0 bases and J dropped 6 bases, with 12 bases sitting between them. This CDR3 has 15 residues. The germline gives CDR1 MRHNA, CDR2 SNTAGT. As DNA, the CDR3 is TGTGCCAGCAGTGACTCCGCGGGCAGTTCTCAGCCCCAGCATTTT. It codes for CASSDSAGSSQPQHF.

This clone has only a few counts. The chain is built from TRBV19 and TRBJ1-4, with 7 positions matching TRBD1. The CDR3 spans 14 residues. J lost 7 bases, V lost 7 bases, and 9 bases had no gene match. Germline V gene data show CDR1 as LNHDA and CDR2 as SQIVND (reference sequence). CDR3 residues: CASNYRGGVEKLFF. The DNA of the CDR3 is TGTGCCAGTAACTACAGGGGTGGGGTTGAAAAACTGTTTTTT.

J is TRBJ2-5 and V is TRBV6-6; TRBD2 matches at 11 bases. TRBJ2-7 explains the end of the DNA better; the J call may be wrong. The CDR3 is 15 residues long. Germline assignment: CDR1 MNHNY and CDR2 SVGAGI (reference sequence). The CDR3 is CASFWGLAESYEQYF. CDR3 nucleotides: TGTGCCAGCTTTTGGGGACTAGCGGAATCCTACGAGCAGTACTTC.

The chain combines TRBV4-1 with TRBJ2-3, with TRBD1 matching 8 bases. CDR1 and CDR2 (germline): MGHRA, YSYEKL. CDR3 length equals 18 residues. J lost 0 bases, V lost 2 bases, and 10 bases had no gene match. CDR3 DNA: TGCGCCAGCAGCCAAAGGCAGGGGGCCCTTGCTAGCACAGATACGCAGTATTTT. The encoded protein is CASSQRQGALASTDTQYF.

V and J are TRBV10-2 and TRBJ2-2, with a weak D call TRBD2 (5 bases). Germline-derived CDR1 and CDR2 are WSHSY and SAAADI. This CDR3 spans 13 amino acids. Trimming removed 8 bases at V and 10 bases at J, with 17 bases between. CDR3 sequence: CASRTARHPELFF. In DNA, the CDR3 is TGCGCCAGCCGGACTGCCCGACACCCGGAGCTGTTTTTT.

V usage is TRBV19 and J usage is TRBJ2-5; tentative D call: TRBD2 (6 bases). The V end was cut by 5 bases, the J end by 4 bases, with 11 bases between. This CDR3 comprises 13 residues. Germline V gene lookup returns CDR1 LNHDA and CDR2 SQIVND (reference sequence). The CDR3 spells CASSGSSAETQYF. As DNA, the CDR3 is TGTGCCAGTAGTGGGTCTAGCGCAGAGACCCAGTACTTC. The full variable domain, completed using reference TRBV19 and TRBJ2-5, is DGGITQSPKYLFRKEGQNVTLSCEQNLNHDAMYWYRQDPGQGLRLIYYSQIVNDFQKGDIAEGYSVSREKKESFPLTVTSAQKNPTAFYLCASSGSSAETQYFGPGTRLLVL.

The chain employs TRBV11-2 and TRBJ1-2, with 11 bases lining up with TRBD1. The CDR3 is 18 residues long. Germline V gene data show CDR1 as SGHAT and CDR2 as FQNNGV. V trimming: 1 base; J trimming: 4 bases; junction bases outside the gene matches: 11. CDR3 amino acids: CASSLVSGTGGASYGYTF. The CDR3 DNA reads as TGTGCCAGCAGCTTAGTATCTGGGACAGGGGGGGCCTCCTATGGCTACACCTTC.

The genes are TRBV10-3 and TRBJ2-5; 7 bases are shared with TRBD1. CDR1 ENHRY and CDR2 SYGVKD come from the germline V gene. This CDR3 is built from 15 residues. Trimming at V came to 1 base and at J to 1 base, leaving 3 bases not matched to a gene. The CDR3, as DNA: TGTGCCATCAGTGAGTTTCCAGGGGGCCAAGAGACCCAGTACTTC. Protein product: CAISEFPGGQETQYF.

The table lists this clone with a few counts. The chain uses TRBV9 and TRBJ1-3; unclear D gene. Between the trimmed V and J ends, which lost 3 bases and 0 bases, there was a span of 13 bases. The CDR3 consists of 16 residues. From germline, CDR1 is SGDLS and CDR2 YYNGEE. The CDR3 DNA sequence: TGTGCCAGCAGCGGCCGCAATCTTGGCTCTGGAAACACCATATATTTT. Translating gives CASSGRNLGSGNTIYF.

The chain recombines TRBV25-1 with TRBJ2-6, with 12 bases aligning to TRBD2. With 2 bases clipped from V and 1 base from J, the junction kept 3 bases outside the gene matches. CDR1 is MGHDK and CDR2 is SYGVNS in the germline V gene. The length of the CDR3 is 18 residues. In DNA form, the CDR3 reads TGTGCCAGCAGTGAACGCCTAGCGGGAGGGTCTGGGGCCAACGTCCTGACTTTC. Translated: CASSERLAGGSGANVLTF.

The chain uses TRBV7-9 and TRBJ1-2; D remains ambiguous. The germline CDR1 and CDR2 sequences are SEHNR and FQNEAQ (reference sequence). V lost 3 bases and J 8 bases, leaving 19 bases between the germline ends. The CDR3 is 15 amino acids. This CDR3 is CASSFFLYRSDGYTF. In DNA form, the CDR3 reads TGTGCCAGCAGCTTTTTTCTCTACAGATCGGACGGCTACACCTTC.

V usage is TRBV7-2 and J usage is TRBJ1-2; 8 bases are shared with TRBD1. The length of the CDR3 is 15 residues. Germline-derived CDR1 and CDR2 are SGHTA and FQGNSA. Unmatched junction bases numbered 8, after V lost 1 base and J lost 7 bases. CDR3 region: CASSLGSQGAGGYTF. In DNA form, the CDR3 reads TGTGCCAGCAGCTTAGGGTCCCAGGGGGCTGGTGGCTACACCTTC.